A single sample gave rise to the 3 T cell receptor beta chains below, sequenced in a study of blood T cell repertoires in COVID-19. Measured with immunoSEQ multiplex PCR; TCRdb has only the in-frame clones, and not every one. The data show approximately 260,000 clones, about 85% seen once. Sample: PBMCs or T cells enriched from blood (not recorded which). The source of these receptors is a woman aged 45-65 years who had been exposed to COVID-19.

This chain links TRBV7-2 with TRBJ2-3; 8 bases match TRBD2. Germline V CDR1 and CDR2: SGHTA, FQGNSA. The CDR3 covers 17 residues. With 4 bases clipped from V and 2 bases from J, the junction kept 11 bases outside the gene matches. This chain's CDR3 is CASSSRGRGDSTDTQYF. DNA for the CDR3: TGTGCCAGCAGCTCCCGTGGGCGGGGGGATTCCACAGATACGCAGTATTTT.

The rearrangement joins TRBV18 to TRBJ2-2, with TRBD2 as a possible D gene (5 bases). This CDR3 has 17 residues. V was pared by 2 bases and J by 2 bases, with 15 bases between. Germline lookup yields CDR1 KGHSH and CDR2 LQKENI. In DNA, the CDR3 is TGTGCCAGCTCACCAAGATCGGGGAACATTAACACCGGGGAGCTGTTTTTT. It yields the protein CASSPRSGNINTGELFF.

CDR3 sequence reads: CSVIPGIHGYTF. In DNA, the CDR3 is TGCAGCGTAATACCCGGGATCCATGGCTACACCTTC. V gene TRBV29-1 combines with J gene TRBJ1-2; no clear D. The V gene lost 6 bases and the J gene lost 6 bases, with 14 bases spanning the gap. The germline V gene has CDR1 SQVTM and CDR2 ANQGSEA. The CDR3 is 12 amino acids.